Listed here are 3 T cell receptor beta chains from one sample, sequenced in a study of identical twins. TCRdb called the 5' RACE reads again in MiXCR, with one record for every CDR3 protein. The sample yields about 720,000 distinct CDR3 sequences, about 20% seen once. The same data also went into a second study, on T cells expressing NK-cell markers.

Sequencing was performed on PBMCs. The receptors stem from a woman aged 18-29 years in good health.

This clonotype was observed at least ten times. The rearrangement links TRBV20-1 to TRBJ2-7, with 8 bases identical to TRBD1. Germline V gene sequence: CDR1 DFQATT, CDR2 SNEGSKA (reference sequence). The V and J ends lost 6 bases and 6 bases, in that order; junction bases with no gene match: 7. The CDR3 runs 12 residues. The CDR3 DNA is TGCAGTGCCTATCTACAGGGGGTCGAGCAGTACTTC. This encodes CSAYLQGVEQYF.

The rearrangement links TRBV5-1 to TRBJ1-1; TRBD1 agrees at 7 bases. Unmatched junction bases numbered 8, after V lost 4 bases and J lost 5 bases. Looked up from germline, CDR1 is SGHRS and CDR2 is YFSETQ. The CDR3 has 14 residues. As DNA, the CDR3 is TGCGCCAGCAGCCAATTACAGGGGTGGACTGAAGCTTTCTTT. Translated, it gives CASSQLQGWTEAFF.

This clonotype was found a few times. The chain links TRBV10-3 to TRBJ2-2; D is unresolved. The CDR3 is 16 residues long. Germline-derived CDR1 and CDR2 are ENHRY and SYGVKD. V lost 4 bases, J lost 1 base, and 13 bases lay in between. The CDR3 nucleotides are TGTGCCATCAGTGTGTGGGTAGTCCAGAACACCGGGGAGCTGTTTTTT. This codes for CAISVWVVQNTGELFF.